This record looks at one TCR beta chain sequence and its context. Antigen specificity is unknown. This entry comes from a study of chemoradiotherapy in HPV16-positive cancers. Overall study context: A couple of HPV16-positive patients' cells yielded candidate HPV-specific clones and common motifs. General study findings and limits: During treatment, candidate HPV-specific clones and E7-related motifs expanded in tumor. Functional assays defining HPV-specific T cells used only a couple of HPV16-positive patients.

Repeated repertoire sampling spanned the course of chemoradiotherapy. Per germline, CDR1 SGHVS and CDR2 FQNEAQ. The CDR3 spans 15 residues. V was cut by 1 base and J by 3 bases, with 10 bases left in between. Data came from immunoSEQ multiplex PCR; TCRdb stores just in-frame clones and leaves some out. The sample has tens of thousands of clones, 85% to 95% seen once. This TCR was recovered from a human donor with HPV-associated anogenital cancer. Sequenced here: blood, sampled from a patient who underwent chemoradiotherapy. The chain joins TRBV7-8 to TRBJ1-3; D is perhaps TRBD1 (6 bases). CDR3 DNA sequence: TGTGCCAGCAGCTTAGACCCAGGGGTTGGAAACACCATATATTTT. Translating gives CASSLDPGVGNTIYF.